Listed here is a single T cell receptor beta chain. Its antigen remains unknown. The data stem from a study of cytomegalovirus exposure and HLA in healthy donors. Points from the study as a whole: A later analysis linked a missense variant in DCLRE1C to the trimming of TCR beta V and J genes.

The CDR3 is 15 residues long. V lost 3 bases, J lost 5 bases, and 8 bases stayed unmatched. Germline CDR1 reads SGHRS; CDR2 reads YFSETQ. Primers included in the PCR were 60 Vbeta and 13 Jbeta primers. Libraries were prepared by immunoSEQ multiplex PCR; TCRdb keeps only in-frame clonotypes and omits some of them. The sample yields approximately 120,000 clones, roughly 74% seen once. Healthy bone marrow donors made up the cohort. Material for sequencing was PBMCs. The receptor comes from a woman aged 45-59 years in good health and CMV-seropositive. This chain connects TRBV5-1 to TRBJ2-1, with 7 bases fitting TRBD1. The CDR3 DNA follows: TGCGCCAGCAGCTCGATCCGGGACAGAAACAATGAGCAGTTCTTC. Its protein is CASSSIRDRNNEQFF.